The TCR beta chain under discussion was sequenced for a study of early T cells in non-severe SARS-CoV-2 infection. This clonotype came up a few times. At one of its ends the junction is not consistent with the germline gene, which may arise from a read error. CDR3 length equals 13 residues. CDR1 DFQATT and CDR2 SNEGSKA come from the germline V gene (reference sequence). From the 5' RACE reads, TCRdb called clonotypes with MiXCR, one entry per CDR3 protein. The table records about 110,000 distinct CDR3 sequences, roughly 10% of them present only once. The sample comprised whole blood. The chain is built from TRBV20-1 and TRBJ2-7, with TRBD2 matching 9 bases. This TCR came from an adult who was a healthcare worker with PCR-confirmed SARS-CoV-2 infection or an uninfected control (not recorded which). CDR3 amino acids: CSTSGLGGYEQYF. For the CDR3, the DNA is TGCAGTACTAGCGGGCTAGGGGGCTACGAGCAGTACTTC.